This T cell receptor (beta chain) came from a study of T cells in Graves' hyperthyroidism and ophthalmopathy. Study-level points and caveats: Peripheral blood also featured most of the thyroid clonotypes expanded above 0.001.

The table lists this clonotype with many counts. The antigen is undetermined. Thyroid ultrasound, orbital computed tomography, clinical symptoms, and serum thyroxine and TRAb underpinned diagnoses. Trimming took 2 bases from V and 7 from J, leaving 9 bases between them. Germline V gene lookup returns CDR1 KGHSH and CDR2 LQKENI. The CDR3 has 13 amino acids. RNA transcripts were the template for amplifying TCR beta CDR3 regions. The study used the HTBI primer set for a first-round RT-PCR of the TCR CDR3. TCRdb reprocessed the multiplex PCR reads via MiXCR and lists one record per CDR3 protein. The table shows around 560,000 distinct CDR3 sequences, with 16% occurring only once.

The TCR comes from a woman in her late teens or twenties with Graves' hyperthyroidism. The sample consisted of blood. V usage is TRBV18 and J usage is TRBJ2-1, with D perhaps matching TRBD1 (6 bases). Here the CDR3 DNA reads TGTGCCAGCTCACCAATCCAGGGGAATGAGCAGTTCTTC. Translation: CASSPIQGNEQFF.